This T cell receptor (beta chain) comes out of a study of T cells in tuberculosis. Study-level background: Samples predate treatment or fall within its first 7 days.

In regard to this clone: Antigen: not known.

CDR1 SQVTM and CDR2 ANQGSEA come from the germline V gene. J was trimmed by 8 bases and V by 3 bases; bases with no gene match: 3. The CDR3 runs 12 residues. Described time point: new active TB diagnosis, blood taken before or within 7 days of starting treatment. HIV-seronegative South African adults aged 18 years or older had newly diagnosed active tuberculosis. Broader study findings: Active tuberculosis patients had shorter CDR3-alpha; the beta difference was nonsignificant.

TCRdb's copy holds only in-frame clones and misses some; the assay was immunoSEQ multiplex PCR. This sample has over 25,000 clones, with 90% to 95% found just once. The chain has TRBV29-1 and TRBJ1-2; 10 bases are shared with TRBD1. This specimen consisted of PBMCs, obtained at tuberculosis diagnosis. The receptor was isolated from an adult with tuberculosis. Some clones in this sample may be carry-over from other donors' samples. CDR3 amino acids: CSVETDRGGYTF. The CDR3 coding sequence is TGCAGCGTTGAGACGGACAGGGGGGGCTACACCTTC.